Listed below are T cell receptor beta chains from one sample, sequenced in a study of regulatory T cells in long-lasting Graves disease. MiXCR was run by TCRdb on the multiplex PCR reads, yielding one entry per CDR3 protein. The table lists approximately 400,000 distinct CDR3 sequences, around 24% of them singletons. The sequenced sample was peripheral blood mononuclear cells (PBMCs), obtained when the disease was refractory, from a patient treated with antithyroid drugs. These TCRs come from a female donor with Graves disease. The CDR3 runs from the conserved cysteine through the conserved F or W. Fields, in order: V gene, J gene, clone size, D gene, CDR3 protein, CDR3 DNA. The D gene is left open where the match is weak. The listing skips clone size in some rows; elsewhere it reads once, few, many or a size class.

TRBV19	TRBJ2-7	.	TRBD1	CASSTLTGASYEQYF	TGTGCCAGTAGTACCTTAACAGGGGCGTCGTACGAGCAGTACTTC
TRBV5-1	TRBJ2-7	few	TRBD2	CASSLAQGGSGGAYEQYF	TGCGCCAGCAGCTTGGCGCAAGGGGGTAGCGGGGGAGCCTACGAGCAGTACTTC
TRBV28	TRBJ1-6	many	.	CASRPEYNSPLHF	TGTGCCAGCAGGCCTGAGTATAATTCACCCCTCCACTTT
TRBV5-1	TRBJ1-5	.	TRBD1	CASSLAGTGVGGQPQHF	TGCGCCAGCAGCTTGGCCGGGACAGGGGTAGGAGGTCAGCCCCAGCATTTT
TRBV3-1	TRBJ1-2	.	.	CASSGLGRAYGYTF	TGTGCCAGCAGCGGGCTCGGCAGGGCCTATGGCTACACCTTC
TRBV6-1	TRBJ1-4	.	.	CATQRGWGEKLFF	TGTGCCACCCAACGGGGTTGGGGTGAAAAACTGTTTTTT
TRBV4-3	TRBJ1-2	few	.	CASSQRGQGKGGYTF	TGCGCCAGCAGCCAACGCGGGCAAGGAAAGGGTGGCTACACCTTC
TRBV30	TRBJ2-5	few	.	CAWSVRTFQETQYF	TGTGCCTGGAGTGTAAGGACTTTTCAAGAGACCCAGTACTTC
TRBV15	TRBJ2-5	.	.	CATSRAPQETQYF	TGTGCCACCAGCAGAGCACCGCAAGAGACCCAGTACTTC
TRBV10-3	TRBJ2-1	.	TRBD2	CAISGLAGHNEQFF	TGTGCCATCAGTGGACTAGCGGGCCACAATGAGCAGTTCTTC
TRBV7-9	TRBJ1-2	few	.	CASSLDSLWYGYTF	TGTGCCAGCAGCTTAGATTCACTCTGGTATGGCTACACCTTC
TRBV6-1	TRBJ2-2	.	TRBD1	CASRPGQGAQTGELFF	TGTGCCAGCAGACCAGGACAGGGGGCGCAAACCGGGGAGCTGTTTTTT
TRBV28	TRBJ2-7	many	TRBD1	CASSPGTANYEQYF	TGTGCCAGCAGTCCGGGGACAGCCAACTACGAGCAGTACTTC
TRBV4-1	TRBJ1-2	few	TRBD1	CASSQDRTGGFGYTF	TGCGCCAGCAGCCAAGATAGGACAGGTGGTTTTGGCTACACCTTC
TRBV7-2	TRBJ2-2	few	.	CASSLQYFTGELFF	TGTGCCAGCAGCTTGCAATATTTTACCGGGGAGCTGTTTTTT
TRBV3-1	TRBJ1-4	.	.	CASSQGGLPGGEKLFF	TGTGCCAGCAGCCAAGGGGGACTGCCGGGCGGTGAAAAACTGTTTTTT
TRBV28	TRBJ1-1	many	TRBD1	CASSPPPDTTGAGEAFF	TGTGCCAGCAGTCCCCCCCCGGACACCACAGGGGCGGGGGAAGCTTTCTTT
TRBV19	TRBJ2-1	.	.	CASSIMDDKDEQFF	TGTGCCAGTAGTATAATGGACGACAAGGATGAGCAGTTCTTC
TRBV5-6	TRBJ1-2	.	.	CASSQDDRGGYTF	TGTGCCAGCAGCCAGGACGACCGGGGTGGCTACACCTTC
TRBV11-2	TRBJ1-2	few	TRBD1	CASSSLQGRAYYGYTF	TGTGCCAGCAGCTCGTTACAGGGGAGGGCTTACTATGGCTACACCTTC
TRBV19	TRBJ2-5	.	.	CASSIWGRTEQETQYF	TGTGCCAGTAGTATATGGGGGCGGACGGAGCAAGAGACCCAGTACTTC
TRBV2	TRBJ2-2	few	TRBD2	CASSKRGTRDFVELFF	TGTGCCAGCAGCAAGCGCGGGACTAGGGATTTTGTGGAGCTGTTTTTT
TRBV30	TRBJ2-7	.	.	CAWSLDLSYEQYF	TGTGCCTGGAGCCTGGACTTATCCTACGAGCAGTACTTC
TRBV3-1	TRBJ2-7	few	.	CASSQVGAEQYF	TGTGCCAGCAGCCAAGTGGGGGCAGAGCAGTACTTC
TRBV10-3	TRBJ2-7	many	.	CAISGGNEQYF	TGTGCCATCAGTGGGGGTAACGAGCAGTACTTC
TRBV11-2	TRBJ2-1	few	.	CASSLSAGLYNEQFF	TGTGCCAGCAGCTTATCTGCGGGTTTGTACAATGAGCAGTTCTTC
TRBV7-2	TRBJ2-7	.	.	CASSFNGIAAFYEQYF	TGTGCCAGCAGCTTTAATGGTATTGCAGCCTTCTACGAGCAGTACTTC
TRBV2	TRBJ2-7	.	.	CASSGSEMKSYEQYF	TGTGCCAGCAGTGGGTCGGAGATGAAGTCCTACGAGCAGTACTTC
TRBV14	TRBJ1-1	.	.	CASSYLGDYTEAFF	TGTGCCAGCAGCTATTTAGGGGACTACACTGAAGCTTTCTTT
TRBV7-2	TRBJ2-5	few	.	CASSVGALETQYF	TGTGCCAGCAGCGTAGGGGCTTTGGAGACCCAGTACTTC
TRBV7-2	TRBJ2-3	few	TRBD2	CAGSQLAGGERDTQYF	TGTGCCGGCAGCCAACTAGCGGGAGGAGAACGGGATACGCAGTATTTT
TRBV19	TRBJ1-4	.	.	CASSTSTAGSRNEKLFF	TGTGCCAGTAGTACATCCACAGCGGGGAGCCGCAACGAAAAACTGTTTTTT
TRBV6-2/TRBV6-3	TRBJ2-5	many	TRBD2	CASSWGGGQETQYF	TGTGCCAGCAGTTGGGGCGGGGGGCAAGAGACCCAGTACTTC
TRBV28	TRBJ1-2	many	.	CASSTIGEESIWGYTF	TGTGCCAGCAGTACCATCGGGGAAGAATCCATTTGGGGCTACACCTTC
TRBV7-9	TRBJ2-5	.	TRBD2	CASSLAGTSGPTQETQYF	TGTGCCAGCAGCTTAGCGGGGACTAGCGGGCCCACCCAAGAGACCCAGTACTTC
TRBV3-1	TRBJ1-1	.	.	CASSQDGGVEAFF	TGTGCCAGCAGCCAAGACGGGGGGGTCGAAGCTTTCTTT
TRBV30	TRBJ1-2	.	.	CAWSEGNYGYTF	TGTGCCTGGAGTGAGGGGAACTATGGCTACACCTTC
TRBV28	TRBJ2-7	.	.	CASRFSGLPYEQYF	TGTGCCAGCAGGTTTTCAGGGCTTCCCTACGAGCAGTACTTC
TRBV7-2	TRBJ2-5	many	TRBD1	CASSLGQQGARETQYF	TGTGCCAGCAGCTTAGGGCAACAGGGGGCTCGGGAGACCCAGTACTTC
TRBV19	TRBJ2-2	.	.	CASSIGIDTGELFF	TGTGCCAGTAGTATTGGTATTGACACCGGGGAGCTGTTTTTT
TRBV3-1	TRBJ2-2	few	TRBD1	CASSQLRTGGTGELFF	TGTGCCAGCAGCCAACTAAGGACAGGGGGCACCGGGGAGCTGTTTTTT
TRBV10-3	TRBJ1-2	.	.	CAISDTANYGYTF	TGTGCCATCAGCGATACAGCGAACTATGGCTACACCTTC
TRBV7-9	TRBJ1-3	few	.	CASSFLSRSYSGNTIYF	TGTGCCAGCAGCTTTCTCAGCAGGTCTTACTCTGGAAACACCATATATTTT
TRBV29-1	TRBJ1-5	few	TRBD1	CSVEGGGDQPQHF	TGCAGCGTTGAGGGAGGGGGCGATCAGCCCCAGCATTTT
TRBV24-1	TRBJ2-2	.	.	CATSEAGTGAGELFF	TGTGCCACCAGTGAAGCCGGGACTGGGGCCGGGGAGCTGTTTTTT
TRBV6-9	TRBJ1-5	.	.	CASSYGPGNQPQHF	TGTGCCAGCAGTTACGGCCCAGGGAATCAGCCCCAGCATTTT